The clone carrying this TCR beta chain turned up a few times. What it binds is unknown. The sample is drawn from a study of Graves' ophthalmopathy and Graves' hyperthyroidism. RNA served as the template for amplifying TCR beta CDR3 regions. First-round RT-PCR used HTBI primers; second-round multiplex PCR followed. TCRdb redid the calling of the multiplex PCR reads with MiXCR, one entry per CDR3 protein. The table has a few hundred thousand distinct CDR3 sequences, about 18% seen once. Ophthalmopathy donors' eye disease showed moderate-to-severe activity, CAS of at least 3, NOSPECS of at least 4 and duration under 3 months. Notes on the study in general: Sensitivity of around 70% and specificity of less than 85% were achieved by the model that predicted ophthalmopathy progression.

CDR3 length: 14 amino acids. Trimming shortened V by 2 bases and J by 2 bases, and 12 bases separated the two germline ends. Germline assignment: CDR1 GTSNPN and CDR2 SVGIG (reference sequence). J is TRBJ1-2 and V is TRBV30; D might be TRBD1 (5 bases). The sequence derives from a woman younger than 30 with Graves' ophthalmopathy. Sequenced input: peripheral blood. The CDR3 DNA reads TGTGCCTGGAGTCAAGGGACCTTAAACTATGGCTACACCTTC. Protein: CAWSQGTLNYGYTF. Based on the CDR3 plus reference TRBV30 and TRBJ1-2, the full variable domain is SQTIHQWPATLVQPVGSPLSLECTVEGTSNPNLYWYRQAAGRGLQLLFYSVGIGQISSEVPQNLSASRPQDRQFILSSKKLLLSDSGFYLCAWSQGTLNYGYTFGSGTRLTVV.